This T cell receptor beta chain was documented in a study of T-cell memory formation after mild COVID-19. Study-level information: TCR clusters mostly belonged to single donors.

TCRdb reanalysed the 5' RACE reads using MiXCR and keeps one entry per CDR3 protein. The table lists hundreds of thousands of distinct CDR3 sequences, roughly 8.2% of them singletons. Trimming shortened V by 1 base and J by 9 bases, and 10 bases separated the two germline ends. The CDR3 loop spans 13 amino acids. Germline V lookup: CDR1 MGHRA, CDR2 YSYEKL. Whole-study findings and limits: Among contracting clones, CD4+ were mainly CM/EM and CD8+ enriched in EMRA. There were some responding clones in pre-infection memory, which suggested that cross-reactive memory had joined.

For this clonotype: Its antigen is unknown.

The source of this sequence is a young man who had mild COVID-19 (a few samples of this study predate the infection). Cell type and time point are not known. The specimen was PBMCs or a T cell subset sorted from them (not recorded which). V and J are TRBV4-1 and TRBJ1-5; tentative D call: TRBD1 (5 bases). The DNA for the CDR3 is TGCGCCAGCAGCCAAGTACAGGCGGGGCCCCAGCATTTT. It is translated as CASSQVQAGPQHF.